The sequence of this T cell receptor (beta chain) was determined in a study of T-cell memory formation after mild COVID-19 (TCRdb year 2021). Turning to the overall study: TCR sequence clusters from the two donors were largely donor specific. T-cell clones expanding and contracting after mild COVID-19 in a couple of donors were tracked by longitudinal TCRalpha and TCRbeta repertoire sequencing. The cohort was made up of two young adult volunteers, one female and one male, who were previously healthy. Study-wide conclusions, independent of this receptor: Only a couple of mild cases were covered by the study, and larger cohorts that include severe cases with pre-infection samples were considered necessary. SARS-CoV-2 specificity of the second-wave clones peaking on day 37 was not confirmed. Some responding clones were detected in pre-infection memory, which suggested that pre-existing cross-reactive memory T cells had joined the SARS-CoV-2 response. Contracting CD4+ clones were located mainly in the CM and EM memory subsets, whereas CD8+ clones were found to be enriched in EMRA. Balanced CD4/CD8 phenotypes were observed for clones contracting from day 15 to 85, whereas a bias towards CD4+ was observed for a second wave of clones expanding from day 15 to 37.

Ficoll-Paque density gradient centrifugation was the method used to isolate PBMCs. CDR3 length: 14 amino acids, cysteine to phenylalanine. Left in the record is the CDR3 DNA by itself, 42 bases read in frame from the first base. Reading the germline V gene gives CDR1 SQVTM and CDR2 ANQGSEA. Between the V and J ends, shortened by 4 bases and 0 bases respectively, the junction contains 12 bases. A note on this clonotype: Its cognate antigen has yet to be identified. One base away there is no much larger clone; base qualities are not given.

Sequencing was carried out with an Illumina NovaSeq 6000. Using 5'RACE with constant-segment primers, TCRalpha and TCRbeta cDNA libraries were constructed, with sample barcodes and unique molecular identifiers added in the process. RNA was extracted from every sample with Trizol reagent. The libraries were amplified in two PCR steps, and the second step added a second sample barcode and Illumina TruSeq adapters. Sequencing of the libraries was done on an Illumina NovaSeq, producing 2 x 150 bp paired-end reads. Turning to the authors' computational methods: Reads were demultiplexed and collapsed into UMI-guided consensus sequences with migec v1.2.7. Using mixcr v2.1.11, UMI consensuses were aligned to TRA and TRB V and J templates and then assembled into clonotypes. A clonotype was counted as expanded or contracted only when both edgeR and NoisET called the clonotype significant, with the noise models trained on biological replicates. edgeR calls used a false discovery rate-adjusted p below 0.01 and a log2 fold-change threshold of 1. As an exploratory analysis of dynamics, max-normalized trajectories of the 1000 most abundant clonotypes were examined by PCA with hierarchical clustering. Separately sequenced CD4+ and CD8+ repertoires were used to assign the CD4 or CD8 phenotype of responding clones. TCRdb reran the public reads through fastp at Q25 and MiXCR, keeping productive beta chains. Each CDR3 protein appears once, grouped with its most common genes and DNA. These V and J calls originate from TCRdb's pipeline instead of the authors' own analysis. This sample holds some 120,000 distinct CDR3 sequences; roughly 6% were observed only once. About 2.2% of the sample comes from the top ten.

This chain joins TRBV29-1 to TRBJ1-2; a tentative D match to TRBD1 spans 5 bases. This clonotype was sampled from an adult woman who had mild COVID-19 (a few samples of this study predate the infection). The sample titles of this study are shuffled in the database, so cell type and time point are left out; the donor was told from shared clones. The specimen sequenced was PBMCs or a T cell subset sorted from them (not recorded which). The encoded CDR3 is CSVAQTASNYGYTF. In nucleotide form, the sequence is TGCAGCGTTGCGCAGACAGCTTCTAACTATGGCTACACCTTC.